This TCR beta chain was profiled in a study of T-cell reconstitution after alpha-beta-depleted transplantation in children. V was clipped by 5 bases and J by 0 bases, with 14 bases between them. Germline CDR1 reads MNHEY; CDR2 reads SMNVEV (reference sequence). CDR3 length: 16 residues. This clonotype showed up just a few times. This sample's TCRbeta library carried unique molecular identifier barcodes. TCRdb used MiXCR to reprocess the PCR reads, holding one entry per CDR3 protein. Of approximately 590,000 distinct CDR3 sequences in the sample, approximately 10% were seen once. This TCR came from a human donor who donated a stem cell graft to a child with acute myeloid leukemia. This specimen consisted of PBMCs from the stem cell graft donor, obtained from the stem cell graft. V is TRBV27 and J is TRBJ2-4, with D perhaps TRBD1 (6 bases). The DNA for the CDR3 is TGTGCCAGCAGTCCCCGGGACAATTTAGCCAAAAACATTCAGTACTTC. It translates to CASSPRDNLAKNIQYF.